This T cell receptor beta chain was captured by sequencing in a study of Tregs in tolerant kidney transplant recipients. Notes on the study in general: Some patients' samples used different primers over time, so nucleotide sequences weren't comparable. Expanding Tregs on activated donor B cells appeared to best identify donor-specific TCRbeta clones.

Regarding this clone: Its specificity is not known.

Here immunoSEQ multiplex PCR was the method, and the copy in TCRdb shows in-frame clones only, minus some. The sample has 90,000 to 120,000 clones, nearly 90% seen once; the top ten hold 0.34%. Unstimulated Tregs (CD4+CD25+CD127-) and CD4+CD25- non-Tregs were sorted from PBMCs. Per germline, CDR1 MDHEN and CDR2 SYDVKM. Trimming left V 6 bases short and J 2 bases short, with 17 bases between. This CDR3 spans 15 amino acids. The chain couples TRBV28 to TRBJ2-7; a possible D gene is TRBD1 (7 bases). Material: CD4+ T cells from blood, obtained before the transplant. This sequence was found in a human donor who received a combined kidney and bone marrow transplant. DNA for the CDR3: TGTGCCAGCAGCCGGCCCCAGGGGGGAACCTACGAGCAGTACTTC. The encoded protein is CASSRPQGGTYEQYF.